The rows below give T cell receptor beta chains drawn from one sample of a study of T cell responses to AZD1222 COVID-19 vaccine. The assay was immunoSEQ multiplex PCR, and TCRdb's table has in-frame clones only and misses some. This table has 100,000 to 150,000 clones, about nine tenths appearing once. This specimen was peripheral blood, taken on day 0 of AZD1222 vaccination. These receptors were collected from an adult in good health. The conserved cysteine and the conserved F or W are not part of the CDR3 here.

CDR3aa: ATSRGRLSTDTQY
v_gene: TRBV15

CDR3aa: ASSQDRVSYGYT
v_gene: TRBV5-4

CDR3aa: ASSLTVGTEAF
v_gene: TRBV3-1/TRBV3-2

CDR3aa: ASSQVPGQDAYGYT
v_gene: TRBV4-1

CDR3aa: ASSQVGQGGSPLH
v_gene: TRBV3-1/TRBV3-2

CDR3aa: ASIRVGQDQPQH
v_gene: TRBV6-5

CDR3aa: AWLNTDKKKNQPQH
v_gene: TRBV30

CDR3aa: ASSLGQYNSPLH
v_gene: TRBV28

CDR3aa: ASSEREGHLPSGANVLT
v_gene: TRBV6-1

CDR3aa: ASSFEASGETQY
v_gene: TRBV5-5

CDR3aa: ASSPQREGPY
v_gene: TRBV16

CDR3aa: ASSLGTSGVGTQY
v_gene: TRBV5-5

CDR3aa: ASSELGPKNIQY
v_gene: TRBV2

CDR3aa: ASSLYEYNEQF
v_gene: TRBV5-1

CDR3aa: SASGYTEAF
v_gene: TRBV29-1